This T cell receptor (beta chain) was documented in a study of cytomegalovirus exposure and HLA in healthy donors. Overall study findings and caveats: Three chains tied to CMV proved CMV antigen-specific in vitro. The authors enumerated roughly 180 TCR beta chains as linked to cytomegalovirus.

The protocol was immunoSEQ multiplex PCR, while the TCRdb copy is restricted to in-frame clones and leaves out a portion. Among fewer than 250,000 clones listed, approximately 85% were seen once. Regarding this clone: The antigen is undetermined.

What was sequenced was PBMCs. This TCR was sampled from a woman under 30 in good health and CMV-seronegative.

The chain's CDR3 is CASSTRDGSILPQHF. For the CDR3, the DNA is TGTGCCAGTAGTACCCGGGACGGGAGTATCTTGCCCCAGCATTTT. V is TRBV19 and J is TRBJ1-5; D may be TRBD1 (5 bases). Germline V gene sequence: CDR1 LNHDA, CDR2 SQIVND (reference sequence). CDR3 length equals 15 residues. With 4 bases removed from V and 9 bases from J, the gap between germline ends came to 19 bases.